This entry describes one T cell receptor (beta chain). The data are from a study of blood T cell repertoires in COVID-19. Across the whole study: Sites across the United States, Italy and Spain contributed samples from acute and convalescent COVID-19.

This CDR3 is built from 16 residues. Germline values: CDR1 SGHTA, CDR2 FQGNSA. V trimming: 5 bases; J trimming: 2 bases; junction bases outside the gene matches: 9. Profiling relied on immunoSEQ multiplex PCR, and the TCRdb table lists in-frame clones only, not all of them. This sample carries approximately 240,000 clones, about nine tenths of them seen once, and the ten largest clones take under 2.5%. Sequenced: PBMCs or T cells enriched from blood (not recorded which). This TCR derives from a woman between 18 and 29 years old who had recovered from COVID-19. V and J are TRBV7-2 and TRBJ1-2; TRBD1 matches at 9 bases. CDR3 amino acids: CASSPQQGAVNYGYTF. CDR3 bases: TGTGCCAGCAGCCCCCAACAGGGGGCAGTCAACTATGGCTACACCTTC.